This T cell receptor (beta chain) derives from a study of blood T cell repertoires in COVID-19. On the study more broadly: The United States, Italy and Spain were the sources of the acute and convalescent COVID-19 samples. PBMCs, B-cell-depleted T cells, or T cells provided the cDNA or gDNA that made up the material.

Germline V lookup: CDR1 MNHEY, CDR2 SMNVEV (reference sequence). The V and J ends lost 8 bases and 2 bases respectively, with 13 bases between them. This CDR3 region has 15 residues. As handled by the study authors: Estimation of nucleated cell counts relied on the amplification of reference gene primers. Profiling relied on immunoSEQ multiplex PCR, and the TCRdb table lists in-frame clones only, not all of them. V and J calls and clone size are copied from that table; D and trimming were computed from the DNA. The repertoire includes 250,000 to 300,000 clones, around 90% of them detected once, and over 2% sits in the top ten.

The chain recombines TRBV27 with TRBJ1-6; D unclear. The sample consisted of peripheral blood. This TCR was recovered from a woman aged 45-65 years who had recovered from COVID-19. CDR3 sequence reads: CASCTATAYNSPLHF. CDR3 bases: TGTGCCAGCTGCACGGCAACAGCCTATAATTCACCCCTCCACTTT.